A single sample is the source of the 24 T cell receptor beta chains below, sequenced in a study of blood T cell repertoires in COVID-19. Assay used: immunoSEQ multiplex PCR; TCRdb lists only in-frame clones, some missing. The sample yields roughly 140,000 clones, approximately 86% seen once. The sample consisted of peripheral blood. Receptors originate from a woman aged 55-69 years with active or convalescent COVID-19.

The genes are TRBV12-3 or TRBV12-4 and TRBJ1-5; D is undetermined. Trimming pared 1 base from V and 4 bases from J, leaving 5 bases between. The length of the CDR3 is 13 residues. The DNA for the CDR3 is TGTGCCAGCAGTTTAGAGCGGAATCAGCCCCAGCATTTT. As protein: CASSLERNQPQHF.

The CDR3 region is CASKGQGGYGYTF. For the CDR3, the DNA is TGTGCCAGCAAAGGACAGGGAGGATATGGCTACACCTTC. V usage is TRBV6-5 and J usage is TRBJ1-2, with 8 bases identical to TRBD1. Germline V CDR1 and CDR2: MNHEY, SVGAGI. V was clipped by 7 bases and J by 5 bases; unmatched bases: 6. The CDR3 extends over 13 amino acids.

This clone occurred once. This sequence joins TRBV6-2 or TRBV6-3 and TRBJ1-2; D gene uncertain. Trimming removed 4 bases at V and 4 bases at J, with 4 bases between. The germline V gene encodes CDR1 MNHEY and CDR2 SVGEGT. This CDR3 comprises 11 residues. DNA of the CDR3: TGTGCCAGCAGTTCCTTCTATGGCTACACCTTC. It translates to CASSSFYGYTF.

This clone has only one observation. CDR3 amino acids: CASSYLGRGVNEKLFF. For the CDR3, the DNA is TGTGCCAGCAGCTACCTCGGGAGGGGGGTCAATGAAAAACTGTTTTTT. This chain connects TRBV7-2 to TRBJ1-4; perhaps TRBD1 as D (6 bases). V shed 4 bases and J shed 5 bases, with 17 bases lying between them. Germline CDR1 SGHTA, CDR2 FQGNSA. There are 16 residues in the CDR3.

The rearrangement links TRBV2 to TRBJ2-2; unclear D gene. In germline, CDR1 is SNHLY, CDR2 FYNNEI. The CDR3 has 16 amino acids. Trimming shortened V by 4 bases and J by 0 bases, and 12 bases separated the two germline ends. As DNA, the CDR3 is TGTGCCAGCAGTGTGGAGCCACCAGCGAACACCGGGGAGCTGTTTTTT. This sequence encodes CASSVEPPANTGELFF.

CDR3 protein: CASSYLGEAFF. The CDR3 bases are TGTGCCAGCAGTTACCTCGGTGAAGCTTTCTTT. This chain connects TRBV6-2 or TRBV6-3 to TRBJ1-1; unclear D gene. The CDR3 is 11 amino acids. Trimming removed 2 bases at V and 7 bases at J, with 5 bases between. Germline CDR1 is MNHEY and CDR2 is SVGEGT.

This chain joins TRBV3-1 (or the pseudogene TRBV3-2) and TRBJ1-4, with D unclear. Germline-derived CDR1 and CDR2 are LGHDT and YNNKEL (reference sequence). Deletions cut 1 base from V and 2 bases from J, with 11 bases between. The CDR3 runs to 16 residues. In DNA form, the CDR3 reads TGTGCCAGCAGCCAAGTGCCAGGACTGACTAATGAAAAACTGTTTTTT. Amino acids: CASSQVPGLTNEKLFF.

This chain uses TRBV6-2 or TRBV6-3 with TRBJ1-1; TRBD1 is a possible D gene (5 bases). Trimming took off 0 bases at V and 7 bases at J, with 6 bases between the two ends. Germline loops: CDR1 MNHEY, CDR2 SVGEGT. This CDR3 region has 12 residues. The CDR3 protein is CASSYSQVEAFF. The CDR3 DNA follows: TGTGCCAGCAGTTACTCACAGGTTGAAGCTTTCTTT.

The chain combines TRBV7-8 with TRBJ1-5; TRBD1 matches 9 bases. CDR1 SGHVS and CDR2 FQNEAQ come from the germline V gene. The V segment lost 5 bases and the J segment 3 bases; nucleotides outside the gene matches: 8. This CDR3 has 16 amino acids. The DNA of the CDR3 is TGTGCCAGCAGCCCTCGGGACAGGGTGGTCAATCAGCCCCAGCATTTT. Its translation is CASSPRDRVVNQPQHF.

The chain links TRBV7-2 to TRBJ1-1; D perhaps matches TRBD1 (5 bases). The germline CDR1 and CDR2 sequences are SGHTA and FQGNSA. This CDR3 spans 14 amino acids. V shed 3 bases and J shed 3 bases, with 11 bases lying between them. This CDR3 reads CASSFQGQDTEAFF. The CDR3 nucleotides read TGTGCCAGCAGCTTCCAGGGCCAGGACACTGAAGCTTTCTTT. Supplemented by reference TRBV7-2 and TRBJ1-1, the full variable domain reads GAGVSQSPSNKVTEKGKDVELRCDPISGHTALYWYRQSLGQGLEFLIYFQGNSAPDKSGLPSDRFSAERTGGSVSTLTIQRTQQEDSAVYLCASSFQGQDTEAFFGQGTRLTVV.

The chain links TRBV5-4 to TRBJ2-2; TRBD1 aligns across 9 bases. J was trimmed by 4 bases and V by 5 bases; bases with no gene match: 9. The germline V gene encodes CDR1 SGHNT and CDR2 YYREEE (reference sequence). The CDR3 runs to 16 residues. As DNA, the CDR3 is TGTGCCAGCAGATCCATGGGACAGGGAGGCACCGGGGAGCTGTTTTTT. Protein product: CASRSMGQGGTGELFF.

In this sample, this clone turned up a few times. Here the CDR3 DNA reads TGTGCCAGCTCAACTTCGGCGGGGGCAACCTACGAGCAGTACTTC. It yields the protein CASSTSAGATYEQYF. V and J are TRBV18 and TRBJ2-7; D possibly corresponds to TRBD2 (7 bases). The CDR3 covers 15 residues. In germline, CDR1 is KGHSH, CDR2 LQKENI. Trimming shortened V by 5 bases and J by 2 bases, and 16 bases separated the two germline ends.

This chain joins TRBV9 and TRBJ2-7, with 9 positions matching TRBD2. The germline gives CDR1 SGDLS, CDR2 YYNGEE. This CDR3 spans 17 amino acids. The V segment lost 4 bases and the J segment 2 bases; nucleotides outside the gene matches: 13. The CDR3: CASSYAAGRGGPYEQYF. The CDR3 bases are TGTGCCAGCAGCTATGCTGCAGGGCGGGGGGGCCCCTACGAGCAGTACTTC.

The gene calls are TRBV14 and TRBJ1-1; D might be TRBD1 (6 bases). The CDR3 sequence is 15 residues long. Germline V CDR1 and CDR2: SGHDN, FVKESK. The ends were cut back, 5 bases at V and 2 bases at J, with 15 bases in the middle. The CDR3 bases are TGTGCCAGCAGCGTCCGGACAGAATTAAACACTGAAGCTTTCTTT. Encoded protein: CASSVRTELNTEAFF.

DNA for the CDR3: TGTGCCAGTAGGCCACAGGGGCCTAATGAAAAACTGTTTTTT. As protein: CASRPQGPNEKLFF. The chain recombines TRBV19 with TRBJ1-4; 7 positions agree with TRBD1. The CDR3 is 14 amino acids. The ends lost 6 bases at V and 3 bases at J; junction bases unmatched: 4. CDR1 is LNHDA and CDR2 is SQIVND in the germline V gene (reference sequence).

The rearrangement links TRBV19 to TRBJ1-5, with a weak D call TRBD1 (6 bases). Trimming removed 6 bases at V and 3 bases at J, with 15 bases between. Germline V lookup: CDR1 LNHDA, CDR2 SQIVND (reference sequence). CDR3 length: 15 residues. In DNA, the CDR3 is TGTGCCAGTAGCCAGGGGTCTGGCCCCAATCAGCCCCAGCATTTT. It yields the protein CASSQGSGPNQPQHF. The full variable domain, rest sourced from reference TRBV19 and TRBJ1-5, is DGGITQSPKYLFRKEGQNVTLSCEQNLNHDAMYWYRQDPGQGLRLIYYSQIVNDFQKGDIAEGYSVSREKKESFPLTVTSAQKNPTAFYLCASSQGSGPNQPQHFGDGTRLSIL.

The chain has TRBV9 and TRBJ1-1; 11 nucleotides match TRBD1. From germline, CDR1 is SGDLS and CDR2 YYNGEE. This CDR3 is 14 amino acids long. Germline trimming cut 4 bases from V and 5 bases from J; bases unmatched to any gene: 4. The CDR3 sequence is CASSLGTGGTEAFF. CDR3 in DNA: TGTGCCAGCAGCCTAGGGACAGGGGGGACTGAAGCTTTCTTT.

This chain connects TRBV6-5 to TRBJ1-2, with D tentatively TRBD1 (6 bases). The CDR3 is made up of 15 amino acids. Germline loops: CDR1 MNHEY, CDR2 SVGAGI. Trimming stripped 9 bases from V and 0 bases from J, with 17 bases between. CDR3 loop: CASYMGQLTNYGYTF. The CDR3 nucleotides are TGTGCCAGTTACATGGGACAACTTACTAACTATGGCTACACCTTC.

As for this clone: Other nucleotide sequences from this sample produce the same CDR3. J is TRBJ2-5 and V is TRBV14; D is unresolved. Trimming shortened V by 0 bases and J by 5 bases, and 4 bases separated the two germline ends. Per germline, CDR1 SGHDN and CDR2 FVKESK. The CDR3 extends over 12 amino acids. This CDR3 is CASSQDLETQYF. CDR3 DNA sequence: TGTGCCAGCAGCCAAGATCTGGAGACCCAGTACTTC.

The rearrangement joins TRBV10-3 to TRBJ2-7, with D tentatively TRBD2 (5 bases). The CDR3 is made up of 13 amino acids. The V end was cut by 0 bases, the J end by 9 bases, with 12 bases between. Germline loops: CDR1 ENHRY, CDR2 SYGVKD. This chain's CDR3 is CAISESEVEGQYF. CDR3 coding DNA: TGTGCCATCAGTGAGTCGGAGGTCGAGGGGCAGTACTTC.

This clone was seen only a few times. This chain links TRBV4-3 with TRBJ2-7; D is possibly TRBD2 (6 bases). The CDR3 is made up of 15 amino acids. CDR1 LGHNA and CDR2 YSLEER come from the germline V gene. Trimming cost V 0 bases and J 6 bases, with 15 bases left between them. The CDR3 DNA reads TGCGCCAGCAGCCAAGACAGCGCCGGGAGTCGCGAGCAGTACTTC. It codes for CASSQDSAGSREQYF.

V is TRBV6-5 and J is TRBJ2-3, with 12 bases fitting TRBD2. The ends lost 7 bases at V and 9 bases at J; junction bases unmatched: 5. The CDR3 extends over 13 amino acids. Germline V CDR1 and CDR2: MNHEY, SVGAGI. The CDR3: CASILAGGDTQYF. Here the CDR3 DNA reads TGTGCCAGCATACTAGCGGGGGGCGACACGCAGTATTTT.

This chain uses TRBV2 with TRBJ2-3, with 8 bases aligning to TRBD2. V lost 6 bases to trimming and J lost 8 bases; unmatched junction nucleotides: 10. CDR3 length: 14 amino acids. Germline assignment: CDR1 SNHLY and CDR2 FYNNEI. The DNA of the CDR3 is TGTGCCAGCAGCCTGCGGACTAGCCTCAGTACGCAGTATTTT. The encoded protein is CASSLRTSLSTQYF. Filled out from reference TRBV2 and TRBJ2-3, the complete variable domain reads EPEVTQTPSHQVTQMGQEVILRCVPISNHLYFYWYRQILGQKVEFLVSFYNNEISEKSEIFDDQFSVERPDGSNFTLKIRSTKLEDSAMYFCASSLRTSLSTQYFGPGTRLTVL.

The gene calls are TRBV11-2 and TRBJ1-2; a weak D match, TRBD1 (6 bases). Trimming pared 5 bases from V and 6 bases from J, leaving 13 bases between. Germline CDR1 SGHAT, CDR2 FQNNGV. There are 13 residues in the CDR3. The CDR3 region is CASSPGGRDGYTF. In nucleotides, the CDR3 is TGTGCCAGCAGCCCCGGGGGGCGTGATGGCTACACCTTC.